This T cell receptor (beta chain) was identified during a study of blood T cell repertoires in COVID-19. Study summary: The United States, Italy and Spain provided the acute and convalescent COVID-19 samples. From T cells, B-cell-depleted T cells, or PBMCs came the material, which was cDNA or gDNA.

This clone came up once. Generated by immunoSEQ multiplex PCR, the TCRdb table keeps only in-frame clones and is missing some. Of 99,000 or so clones detected, around 83% appear once; the ten largest clones hold 10% to 15%. Deletions cut 10 bases from V and 6 bases from J, with 22 bases between. The CDR3 extends over 14 amino acids. Germline CDR1 and CDR2: MDHEN and SYDVKM. Sequencing was performed on peripheral blood. The chain links TRBV28 to TRBJ2-7, with D possibly TRBD1 on 6 matching bases. The receptor was derived from a woman aged 55-69 years in a cohort sampled during active or convalescent COVID-19. The CDR3 DNA is TGTGCCACTACCCGACAGGTCACATCTCGCGAGCAGTACTTC. This sequence encodes CATTRQVTSREQYF.